Sequencing of this T cell receptor beta chain was carried out in a study of Ad26.COV2.S vaccination and SARS-CoV-2 variants. Study-wide context: In the study, Ad26.COV2.S was injected intramuscularly once, or twice 56 days apart.

The treatment here: around 19 received Ad26.COV2.S at low or high dose, single or two shots; roughly five received placebo; per-sample allocation not given. Samples were taken on day 63 after the first vaccine or placebo injection. Unmatched junction bases numbered 2, after V lost 4 bases and J lost 2 bases. In germline, CDR1 is LGHNT, CDR2 FRNRAP. The CDR3 spans 15 residues. Assay: immunoSEQ multiplex PCR; the TCRdb copy retains only in-frame clones and omits some. The sample lists around 450,000 clones; less than 95% were seen once. The sequence was collected from a person between 18 and 59 years old who received the Ad26.COV2.S COVID-19 vaccine or a placebo. This chain links TRBV12-5 with TRBJ2-2; 9 positions match TRBD1. The material was peripheral blood, obtained in a trial of Ad26.COV2.S vaccine versus placebo. In nucleotides, the CDR3 is TGTGCTAGTGGTTGGACAGGGGCAAACACCGGGGAGCTGTTTTTT. Translated: CASGWTGANTGELFF.